This T cell receptor (beta chain) is drawn from a study of identical twins. Overall study results and limits: Reduced insertions were recorded for abundant cord blood beta clonotypes, with no such pattern in memory repertoires.

One entry per CDR3 protein results from TCRdb running MiXCR on the 5' RACE reads. Seen here are more than 1.5 million distinct CDR3 sequences, roughly a third observed once, and the top ten hold 0.27%. With V trimmed by 5 bases and J by 0 bases, 10 bases remained unmatched. The germline CDR1 and CDR2 sequences are DFQATT and SNEGSKA (reference sequence). The CDR3 totals 16 residues. Concerning this clonotype itself: The antigen is not known.

V and J are TRBV20-1 and TRBJ1-2, with TRBD1 matching over 9 bases. Sequenced input: cord blood. The sequence was obtained from a newborn girl in good health. The CDR3 sequence is CSALISGTGTNYGYTF. DNA for the CDR3: TGCAGTGCTCTGATTTCCGGGACAGGGACTAACTATGGCTACACCTTC.